A selection of T cell receptor beta chains follows, all from one sample in a study of T cells in Graves' hyperthyroidism and ophthalmopathy. MiXCR, applied by TCRdb to the multiplex PCR reads, yields one record per CDR3 protein. Here the sample spans 490,000 or so distinct CDR3 sequences, over 45% being singletons. Material for sequencing was peripheral blood or thyroid tissue (not recorded which). The source of these receptors is an adult woman with Graves' disease, either hyperthyroidism or ophthalmopathy (not recorded which). Both conserved end residues are part of each CDR3. D genes are given only for firm matches. Not all rows give a size; the values are once, few, many and, for expanded clones, a class.

>NA|TRBJ2-6|TRBD2|TRBV7-3
TGCGCCAGCAGCCGGGGGGTCTCTGGGGCCAACGTCCTGACTTTC
CASSRGVSGANVLTF
>NA|TRBJ2-7|NA|TRBV28
TGTGCCAGCGGACACAGGGACCGATACTTC
CASGHRDRYF
>few|TRBJ2-7|TRBD2|TRBV3-1
TGTGCCAGCAGCCAGACTAGCGGTTTCTACGAGCAGTACTTC
CASSQTSGFYEQYF
>NA|TRBJ1-1|TRBD1|TRBV10-3
TGTGCCATCAGTGAGGCGACAGGGACAGGGCATGAAGCTTTCTTT
CAISEATGTGHEAFF
>NA|TRBJ2-7|NA|TRBV15
TGTGCCACCAGCAGAGCTGGGACCAACTACGAGCAGTACTTC
CATSRAGTNYEQYF
>NA|TRBJ2-7|TRBD1|TRBV6-5
TGTGCCAGCAGTTACTGGGACAGGGAGGGAGCTCGGGGGACCTACGAGCAGTACTTC
CASSYWDREGARGTYEQYF
>once|TRBJ2-5|TRBD2|TRBV6-5
TGTGCCAGCAAAGAGGGACTAGCGGGGGGCGCAAAGACCCAGTACTTC
CASKEGLAGGAKTQYF
>NA|TRBJ2-2|NA|TRBV12-3/TRBV12-4
TGTGCCAGCAGTTTGTTCTTAGGCAACACCGGGGAGCTGTTTTTT
CASSLFLGNTGELFF
>many|TRBJ2-7|NA|TRBV7-2
TGTGCCAGCAGCTTAGTTCGGCAGGGCGAGCAGTACTTC
CASSLVRQGEQYF
>NA|TRBJ2-7|TRBD2|TRBV7-9
TGTGCCAGCAGCTCCGCCGGGGGGGGACCTAAAAATTCCTACGAGCAGTACTTC
CASSSAGGGPKNSYEQYF
>NA|TRBJ1-2|TRBD1|TRBV7-6
TGTGCCAGCAGTCCGACAGGGTTCTATGGCTACACCTTC
CASSPTGFYGYTF
>NA|TRBJ2-2|NA|TRBV6-1
TGTGCCAGCAGTGACCGGAGAAGGGCGAACACCGGGGAGCTGTTTTTT
CASSDRRRANTGELFF
>many|TRBJ1-2|NA|TRBV20-1
TGCAGTGCTAGAGTATCGAACTCTGGATACTATGGCTACACCTTC
CSARVSNSGYYGYTF
>many|TRBJ1-2|TRBD1|TRBV5-1
TGCGCCAGCAGTCTACCGACAGGGGTTGGAGATGGCTACACCTTC
CASSLPTGVGDGYTF
>NA|TRBJ2-1|NA|TRBV10-3
TGTGCCATCAGTGAGTCGTTCGAGATCCATGAGCAGTTCTTC
CAISESFEIHEQFF